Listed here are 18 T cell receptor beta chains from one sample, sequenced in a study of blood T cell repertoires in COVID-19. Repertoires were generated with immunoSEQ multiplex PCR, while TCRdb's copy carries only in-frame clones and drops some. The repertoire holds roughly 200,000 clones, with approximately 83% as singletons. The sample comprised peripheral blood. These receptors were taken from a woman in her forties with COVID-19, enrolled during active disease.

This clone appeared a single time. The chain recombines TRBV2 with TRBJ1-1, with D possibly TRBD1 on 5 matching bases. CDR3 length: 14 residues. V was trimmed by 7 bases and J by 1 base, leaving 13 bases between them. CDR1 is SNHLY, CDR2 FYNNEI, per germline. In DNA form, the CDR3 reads TGTGCCAGCAACACGGCCGGGGGGAACACTGAAGCTTTCTTT. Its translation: CASNTAGGNTEAFF.

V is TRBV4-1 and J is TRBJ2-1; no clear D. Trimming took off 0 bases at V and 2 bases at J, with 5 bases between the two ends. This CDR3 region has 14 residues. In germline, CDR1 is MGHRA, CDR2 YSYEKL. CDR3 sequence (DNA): TGCGCCAGCAGCCAAGATACGGCCTACAATGAGCAGTTCTTC. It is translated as CASSQDTAYNEQFF.

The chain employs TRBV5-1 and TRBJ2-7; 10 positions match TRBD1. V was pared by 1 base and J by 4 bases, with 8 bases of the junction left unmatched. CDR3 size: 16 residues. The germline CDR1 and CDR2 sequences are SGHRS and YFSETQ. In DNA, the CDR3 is TGCGCCAGCAGCTTGACGGCCGGGACAGGGGATTACGAGCAGTACTTC. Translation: CASSLTAGTGDYEQYF.

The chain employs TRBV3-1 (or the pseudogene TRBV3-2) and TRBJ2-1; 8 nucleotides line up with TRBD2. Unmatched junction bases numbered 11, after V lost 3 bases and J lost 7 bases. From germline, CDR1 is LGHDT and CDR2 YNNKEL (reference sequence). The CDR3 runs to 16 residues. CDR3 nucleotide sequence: TGTGCCAGCAGCCAGGGTCTACCGGGGGGGCTAAATGAGCAGTTCTTC. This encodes CASSQGLPGGLNEQFF.

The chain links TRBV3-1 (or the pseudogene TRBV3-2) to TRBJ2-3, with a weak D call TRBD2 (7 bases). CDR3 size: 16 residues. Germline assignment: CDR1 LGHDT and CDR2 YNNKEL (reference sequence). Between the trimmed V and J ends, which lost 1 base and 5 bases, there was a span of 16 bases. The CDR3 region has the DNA TGTGCCAGCAGCCAAGTGGGGGGGCCGGGGTTAGATACGCAGTATTTT. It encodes CASSQVGGPGLDTQYF.

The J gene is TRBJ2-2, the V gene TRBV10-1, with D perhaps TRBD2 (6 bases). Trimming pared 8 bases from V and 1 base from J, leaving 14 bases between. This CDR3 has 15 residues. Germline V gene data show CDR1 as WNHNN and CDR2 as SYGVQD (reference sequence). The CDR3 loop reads CASRGDGVNTGELFF. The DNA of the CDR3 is TGCGCCAGCCGCGGGGACGGGGTGAACACCGGGGAGCTGTTTTTT.

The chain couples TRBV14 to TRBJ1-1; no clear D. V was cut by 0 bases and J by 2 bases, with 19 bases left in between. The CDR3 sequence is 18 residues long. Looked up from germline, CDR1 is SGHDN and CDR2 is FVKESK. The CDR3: CASSQDRRVGGGNTEAFF. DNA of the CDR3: TGTGCCAGCAGCCAAGATCGTAGAGTCGGAGGCGGCAACACTGAAGCTTTCTTT.

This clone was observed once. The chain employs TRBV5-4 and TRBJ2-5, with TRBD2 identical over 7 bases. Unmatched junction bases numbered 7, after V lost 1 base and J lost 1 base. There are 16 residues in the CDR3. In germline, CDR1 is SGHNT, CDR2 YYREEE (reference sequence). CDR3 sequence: CASSLMIGGVQETQYF. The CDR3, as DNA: TGTGCCAGCAGCTTGATGATTGGGGGGGTCCAAGAGACCCAGTACTTC.

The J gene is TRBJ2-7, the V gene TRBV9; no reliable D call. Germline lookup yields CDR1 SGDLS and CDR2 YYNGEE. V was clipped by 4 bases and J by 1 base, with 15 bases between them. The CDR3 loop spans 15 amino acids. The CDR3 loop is CASSPTGSSSYEQYF. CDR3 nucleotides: TGTGCCAGCAGCCCAACCGGGTCCTCTTCCTACGAGCAGTACTTC.

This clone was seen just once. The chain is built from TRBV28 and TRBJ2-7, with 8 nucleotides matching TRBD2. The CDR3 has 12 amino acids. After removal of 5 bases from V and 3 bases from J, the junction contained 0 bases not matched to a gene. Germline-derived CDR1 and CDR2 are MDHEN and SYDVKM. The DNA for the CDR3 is TGTGCCAGCAGTCGGGAGGGCTACGAGCAGTACTTC. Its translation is CASSREGYEQYF.

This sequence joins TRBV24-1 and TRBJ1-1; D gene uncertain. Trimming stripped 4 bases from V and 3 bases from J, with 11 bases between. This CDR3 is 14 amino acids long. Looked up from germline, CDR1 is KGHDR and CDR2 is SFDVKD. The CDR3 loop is CATSDPYQDTEAFF. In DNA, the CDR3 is TGTGCCACCAGTGACCCTTATCAGGACACTGAAGCTTTCTTT.

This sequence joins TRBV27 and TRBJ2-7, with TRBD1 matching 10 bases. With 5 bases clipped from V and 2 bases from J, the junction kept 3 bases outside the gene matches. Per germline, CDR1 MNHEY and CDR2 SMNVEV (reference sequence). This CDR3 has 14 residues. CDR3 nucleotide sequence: TGTGCCAGCAGTGGGGACAGGGGTACCTACGAGCAGTACTTC. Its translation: CASSGDRGTYEQYF.

The CDR3 loop is CASSWSEAQSYNEQFF. CDR3 DNA: TGCGCCAGCAGCTGGAGTGAGGCTCAGTCCTACAATGAGCAGTTCTTC. The J gene is TRBJ2-1, the V gene TRBV4-1; no clear D gene. Germline CDR1 is MGHRA and CDR2 is YSYEKL. The germline V and J ends were trimmed by 5 bases and 1 base, with 15 bases remaining between them. CDR3 length equals 16 residues.

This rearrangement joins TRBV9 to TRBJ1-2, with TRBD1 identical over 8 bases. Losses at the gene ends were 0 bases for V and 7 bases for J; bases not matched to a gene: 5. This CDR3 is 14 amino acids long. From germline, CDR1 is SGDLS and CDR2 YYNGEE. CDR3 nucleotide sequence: TGTGCCAGCAGCGTAGGCAGGGGGCAGTTTGGCTACACCTTC. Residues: CASSVGRGQFGYTF.

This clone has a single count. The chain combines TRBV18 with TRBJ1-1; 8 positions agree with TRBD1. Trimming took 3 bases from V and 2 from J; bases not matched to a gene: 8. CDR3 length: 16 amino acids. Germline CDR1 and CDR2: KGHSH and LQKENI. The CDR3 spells CASSPRVDRGNTEAFF. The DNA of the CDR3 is TGTGCCAGCTCACCCCGCGTAGACAGGGGAAACACTGAAGCTTTCTTT.

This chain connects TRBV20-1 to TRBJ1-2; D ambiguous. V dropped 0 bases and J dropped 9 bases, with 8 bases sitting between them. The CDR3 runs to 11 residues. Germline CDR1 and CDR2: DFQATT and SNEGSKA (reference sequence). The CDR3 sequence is CSARDRESYTF. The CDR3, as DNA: TGCAGTGCTAGAGATCGAGAGAGCTACACCTTC.

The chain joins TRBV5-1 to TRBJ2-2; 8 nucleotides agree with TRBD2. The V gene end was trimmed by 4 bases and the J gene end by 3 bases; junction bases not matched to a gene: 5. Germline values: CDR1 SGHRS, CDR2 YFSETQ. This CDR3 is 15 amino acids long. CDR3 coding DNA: TGCGCCAGCAGCACTACTAGCGGCTACACCGGGGAGCTGTTTTTT. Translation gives CASSTTSGYTGELFF.

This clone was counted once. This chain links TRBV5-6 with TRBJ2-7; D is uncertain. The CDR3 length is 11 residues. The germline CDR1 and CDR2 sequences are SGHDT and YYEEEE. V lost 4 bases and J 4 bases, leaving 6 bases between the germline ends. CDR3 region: CASSLTYEQYF. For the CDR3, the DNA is TGTGCCAGCAGCCTGACTTACGAGCAGTACTTC. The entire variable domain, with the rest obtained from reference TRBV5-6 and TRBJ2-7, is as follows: DAGVTQSPTHLIKTRGQQVTLRCSPKSGHDTVSWYQQALGQGPQFIFQYYEEEERQRGNFPDRFSGHQFPNYSSELNVNALLLGDSALYLCASSLTYEQYFGPGTRLTVT.